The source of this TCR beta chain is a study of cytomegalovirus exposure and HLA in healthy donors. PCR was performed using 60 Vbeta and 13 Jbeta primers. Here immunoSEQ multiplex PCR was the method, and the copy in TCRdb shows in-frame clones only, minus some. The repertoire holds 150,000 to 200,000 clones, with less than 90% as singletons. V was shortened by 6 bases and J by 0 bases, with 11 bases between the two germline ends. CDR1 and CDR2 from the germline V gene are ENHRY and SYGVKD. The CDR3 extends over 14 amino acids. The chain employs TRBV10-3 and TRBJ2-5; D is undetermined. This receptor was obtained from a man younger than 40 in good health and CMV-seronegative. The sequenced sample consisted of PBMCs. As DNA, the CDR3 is TGTGCCATCAGCAACAACCGGGACCAAGAGACCCAGTACTTC. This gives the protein CAISNNRDQETQYF.